The present entry profiles one T cell receptor beta chain with its context. Antigen: not known. Assay used: immunoSEQ multiplex PCR; TCRdb lists only in-frame clones, some missing. Here the sample spans a few million clones, 93% being singletons. Naive-designated CD8 cells lacked CD45RO, were positively enriched for CCR7, and omitted terminally differentiated effector memory CD45RA+ cells. Within Nashville, Tennessee resided all donors, each a Caucasian adult. The data belong to a study of shared clonotypes between healthy human individuals. Whole-study results and caveats: When compared with the clonotypes that were shared by all four sorted-subset donors, the non-shared clonotypes turned out to have lower generation probabilities. When naive CD4 clonotypes were compared across a few donors, around 5% were shared.

In germline, CDR1 is LNHNV, CDR2 YYDKDF (reference sequence). There are 16 residues in the CDR3. V lost 0 bases and J lost 2; bases outside the gene matches: 3. The J gene is TRBJ2-1, the V gene TRBV15; 8 nucleotides line up with TRBD2. Input material: naive CD8+ T cells from PBMCs. The origin of this receptor is a young man in good health. Some clones in this sample may be carry-over from other donors' samples. In nucleotides, the CDR3 is TGTGCCACCAGCAGAGATGGGACTAGGGCCTACAATGAGCAGTTCTTC. It encodes CATSRDGTRAYNEQFF.